The subject of this entry is one TCR beta chain. Antigen: not known. The record originates from a study of long-term antiretroviral therapy in people with HIV. This CDR3 is built from 15 residues. V was clipped by 4 bases and J by 2 bases, with 12 bases between them. The V gene's germline CDR1 is SGHRS and CDR2 YFSETQ. Study-wide points: Regardless of time point, clones expanded before ART dominated the repertoire. Collection spanned 2004 to 2017; ART regimens may be less effective than current ones.

Cryopreserved PBMC, at roughly 1-10 million per sample, were present before DNA extraction. It was version v3.0 of the immunoSEQ assay that was run at survey level. The table came from immunoSEQ multiplex PCR; TCRdb's copy has only in-frame clones and leaves some out. Of about 22,000 clones detected, just over 85% appear once; the ten largest clones hold under 7.5%. This TCR came from a woman under 40 with HIV. The chain carries TRBV5-1 and TRBJ2-2; D is perhaps TRBD1 or TRBD2 (6 bases each). Sequenced material: unsorted PBMCs, taken 1.8 years before starting antiretroviral therapy. In DNA form, the CDR3 reads TGCGCCAGCAGCGGCGGGACATCCAACACCGGGGAGCTGTTTTTT. Amino acids: CASSGGTSNTGELFF.